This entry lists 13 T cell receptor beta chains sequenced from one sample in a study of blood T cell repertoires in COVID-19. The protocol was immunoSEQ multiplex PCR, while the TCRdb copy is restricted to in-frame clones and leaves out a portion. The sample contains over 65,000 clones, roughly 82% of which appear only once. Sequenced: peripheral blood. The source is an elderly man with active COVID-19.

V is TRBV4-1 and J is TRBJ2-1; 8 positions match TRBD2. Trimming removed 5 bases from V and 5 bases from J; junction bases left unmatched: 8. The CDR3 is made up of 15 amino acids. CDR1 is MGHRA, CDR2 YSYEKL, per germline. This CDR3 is CASSLNSGTHNEQFF. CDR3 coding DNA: TGCGCCAGCAGCTTGAATAGCGGGACCCACAATGAGCAGTTCTTC.

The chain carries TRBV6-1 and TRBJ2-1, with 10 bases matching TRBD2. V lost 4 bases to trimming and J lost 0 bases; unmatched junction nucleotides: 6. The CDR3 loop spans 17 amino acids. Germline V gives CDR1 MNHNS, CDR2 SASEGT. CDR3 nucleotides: TGTGCCAGCAGTGCGCTGGCTAGCGGGGGCTCCTACAATGAGCAGTTCTTC. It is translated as CASSALASGGSYNEQFF.

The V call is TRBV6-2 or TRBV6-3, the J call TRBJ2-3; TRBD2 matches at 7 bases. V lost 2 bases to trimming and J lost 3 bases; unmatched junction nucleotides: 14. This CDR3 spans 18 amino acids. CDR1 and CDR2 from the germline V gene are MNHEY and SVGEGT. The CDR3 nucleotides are TGTGCCAGCAGTTACGCCGGGGGAGGGCGTGCCCGGACAGATACGCAGTATTTT. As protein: CASSYAGGGRARTDTQYF.

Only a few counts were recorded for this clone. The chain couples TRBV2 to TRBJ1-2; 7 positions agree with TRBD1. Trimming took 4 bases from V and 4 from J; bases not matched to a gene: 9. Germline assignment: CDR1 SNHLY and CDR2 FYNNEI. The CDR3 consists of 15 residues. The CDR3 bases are TGTGCCAGCAGTGGGGGGACAGCGCCGATCTATGGCTACACCTTC. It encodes CASSGGTAPIYGYTF.

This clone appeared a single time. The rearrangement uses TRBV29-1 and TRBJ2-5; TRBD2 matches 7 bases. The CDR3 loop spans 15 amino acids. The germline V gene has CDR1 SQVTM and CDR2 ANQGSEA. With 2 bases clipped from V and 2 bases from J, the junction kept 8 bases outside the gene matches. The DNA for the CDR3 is TGCAGCGTTGAATTTTTGGGAGGGCGGCAAGAGACCCAGTACTTC. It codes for CSVEFLGGRQETQYF.

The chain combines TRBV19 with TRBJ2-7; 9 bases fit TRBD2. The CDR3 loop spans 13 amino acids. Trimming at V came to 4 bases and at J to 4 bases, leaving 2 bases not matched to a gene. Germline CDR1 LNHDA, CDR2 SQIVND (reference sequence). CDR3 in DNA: TGTGCCAGTAGTACTAGCGGGATATACGAGCAGTACTTC. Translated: CASSTSGIYEQYF.

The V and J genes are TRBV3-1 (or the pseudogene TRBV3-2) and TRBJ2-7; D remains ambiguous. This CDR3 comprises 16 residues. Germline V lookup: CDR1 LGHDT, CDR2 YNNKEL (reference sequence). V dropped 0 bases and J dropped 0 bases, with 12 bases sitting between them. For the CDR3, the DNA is TGTGCCAGCAGCCAAGAGGTTCCGGAGATCTCCTACGAGCAGTACTTC. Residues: CASSQEVPEISYEQYF.

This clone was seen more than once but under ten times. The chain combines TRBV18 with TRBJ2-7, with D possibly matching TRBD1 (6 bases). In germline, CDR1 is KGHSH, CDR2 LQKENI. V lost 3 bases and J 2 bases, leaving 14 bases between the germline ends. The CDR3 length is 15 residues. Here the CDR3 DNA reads TGTGCCAGCTCACCCGGACAGACCCGGGCCTACGAGCAGTACTTC. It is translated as CASSPGQTRAYEQYF.

The CDR3 protein is CASSPDVGRFEKLFF. The CDR3 DNA sequence: TGCGCCAGCAGCCCCGATGTTGGGCGTTTTGAAAAACTGTTTTTT. The rearrangement joins TRBV5-1 to TRBJ1-4, with D uncertain. The CDR3 sequence is 15 residues long. Germline assignment: CDR1 SGHRS and CDR2 YFSETQ. V was shortened by 4 bases and J by 7 bases, with 17 bases between the two germline ends. Variable domain in full (rest from reference TRBV5-1 and TRBJ1-4): KAGVTQTPRYLIKTRGQQVTLSCSPISGHRSVSWYQQTPGQGLQFLFEYFSETQRNKGNFPGRFSGRQFSNSRSEMNVSTLELGDSALYLCASSPDVGRFEKLFFGSGTQLSVL.

The chain's CDR3 is CASSYSREGDPYEQYF. CDR3 DNA: TGTGCCAGCAGTTACTCTAGGGAGGGGGATCCCTACGAGCAGTACTTC. The chain links TRBV6-2 or TRBV6-3 to TRBJ2-7; a weak D match, TRBD2 (7 bases). Looked up from germline, CDR1 is MNHEY and CDR2 is SVGEGT. The CDR3 extends over 16 amino acids. Between the trimmed V and J ends, which lost 0 bases and 2 bases, there was a span of 14 bases.

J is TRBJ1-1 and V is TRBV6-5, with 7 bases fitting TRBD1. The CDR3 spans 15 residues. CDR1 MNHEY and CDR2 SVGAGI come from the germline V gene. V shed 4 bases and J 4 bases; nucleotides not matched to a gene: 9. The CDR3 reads CASSSEQGVGTEAFF. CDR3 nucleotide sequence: TGTGCCAGCAGTTCGGAGCAGGGGGTTGGCACTGAAGCTTTCTTT.

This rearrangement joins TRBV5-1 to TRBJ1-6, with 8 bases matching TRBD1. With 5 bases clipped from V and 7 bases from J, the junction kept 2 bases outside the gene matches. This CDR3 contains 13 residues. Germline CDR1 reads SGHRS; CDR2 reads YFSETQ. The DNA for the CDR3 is TGCGCCAGCAGGGGGACAGGCAATTCACCCCTCCACTTT. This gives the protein CASRGTGNSPLHF. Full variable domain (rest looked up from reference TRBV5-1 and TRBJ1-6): KAGVTQTPRYLIKTRGQQVTLSCSPISGHRSVSWYQQTPGQGLQFLFEYFSETQRNKGNFPGRFSGRQFSNSRSEMNVSTLELGDSALYLCASRGTGNSPLHFGNGTRLTVT.

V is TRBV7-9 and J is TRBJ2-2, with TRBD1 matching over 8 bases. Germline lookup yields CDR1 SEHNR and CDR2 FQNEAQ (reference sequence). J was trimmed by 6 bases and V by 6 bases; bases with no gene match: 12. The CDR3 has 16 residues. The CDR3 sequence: CASRPRGQAGSGELFF. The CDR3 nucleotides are TGTGCCAGCAGGCCCCGGGGACAGGCAGGATCCGGGGAGCTGTTTTTT.